A selection of T cell receptor beta chains follows, all from one sample in a study of OX40 agonist ivuxolimab in advanced cancers. Profiling relied on immunoSEQ multiplex PCR, and the TCRdb table lists in-frame clones only, not all of them. The sample yields 37,000 or so clones, roughly 82% seen once. The sequences come from CD4+ or CD8+ T cells sorted from blood, collected in a trial of the OX40 agonist ivuxolimab. Receptors originate from an adult with an advanced solid tumor such as melanoma, head and neck, liver or kidney cancer. The CDR3 runs from the conserved cysteine through the conserved F or W. The D gene is left open where the match is weak. The listing skips clone size in some rows; elsewhere it reads once, few, many or a size class.

clone size: few
V gene: TRBV6-5
J gene: TRBJ2-7
D gene: -
CDR3 DNA: TGTGCCAGCAGGACCTCGTACGAGCAGTACTTC
CDR3 protein: CASRTSYEQYF

clone size: -
V gene: TRBV2
J gene: TRBJ2-7
D gene: -
CDR3 DNA: TGTGCCAGCAGTCGGGACCCTCCTAGGCAGTACTTC
CDR3 protein: CASSRDPPRQYF

clone size: -
V gene: TRBV5-4
J gene: TRBJ2-3
D gene: -
CDR3 DNA: TGTGCCAGCAGCCCGGAATACAACACAGATACGCAGTATTTT
CDR3 protein: CASSPEYNTDTQYF

clone size: -
V gene: TRBV20-1
J gene: TRBJ2-1
D gene: -
CDR3 DNA: TGCAGTGCATGGGACCCCCCGGAGCAGTTCTTC
CDR3 protein: CSAWDPPEQFF

clone size: -
V gene: TRBV19
J gene: TRBJ2-2
D gene: TRBD1
CDR3 DNA: TGTGCCAGTATGCGGGTGGGACAGGTAACCGGGGAGCTGTTTTTT
CDR3 protein: CASMRVGQVTGELFF

clone size: -
V gene: TRBV7-2
J gene: TRBJ2-7
D gene: TRBD2
CDR3 DNA: TGTGCCAGCAGCCTTAACAGCGGGGGGGACTACGAGCAGTACTTC
CDR3 protein: CASSLNSGGDYEQYF

clone size: -
V gene: TRBV15
J gene: TRBJ1-1
D gene: -
CDR3 DNA: TGTGCCACCACCTACAGACCGACAGGATCGAACACTGAAGCTTTCTTT
CDR3 protein: CATTYRPTGSNTEAFF

clone size: -
V gene: TRBV6-1
J gene: TRBJ1-5
D gene: -
CDR3 DNA: TGTGCCAGCTCCATGGGGGAGGGCAATCAGCCCCAGCATTTT
CDR3 protein: CASSMGEGNQPQHF

clone size: -
V gene: TRBV5-1
J gene: TRBJ2-7
D gene: -
CDR3 DNA: TGCGCCAGCAGCTTGGGGGGGGTCTCGGGGGAGCAGTACTTC
CDR3 protein: CASSLGGVSGEQYF

clone size: -
V gene: TRBV30
J gene: TRBJ2-5
D gene: TRBD2
CDR3 DNA: TGTGCCTGGAGTGTCGTAGCGGGAGAGACCCAGTACTTC
CDR3 protein: CAWSVVAGETQYF

clone size: -
V gene: TRBV18
J gene: TRBJ1-6
D gene: -
CDR3 DNA: TGTGCCAGCTCACCCGGACATTCTTCAGGACCCCTCCACTTT
CDR3 protein: CASSPGHSSGPLHF

clone size: -
V gene: TRBV28
J gene: TRBJ1-2
D gene: TRBD1
CDR3 DNA: TGTGCCAGCATAACCGGAGGAACAGGGGGCGCGTCTGGCTACACCTTC
CDR3 protein: CASITGGTGGASGYTF

clone size: -
V gene: TRBV11-2
J gene: TRBJ2-3
D gene: TRBD1
CDR3 DNA: TGTGCCAGCAGCTTAACAGGGGGCATGAGCACAGATACGCAGTATTTT
CDR3 protein: CASSLTGGMSTDTQYF

clone size: -
V gene: TRBV7-2
J gene: TRBJ1-2
D gene: -
CDR3 DNA: TGTGCCAGCAGCTTGGAGAAAAACTATGGCTACACCTTC
CDR3 protein: CASSLEKNYGYTF

clone size: -
V gene: TRBV6-9
J gene: TRBJ1-1
D gene: -
CDR3 DNA: TGTGCCAGCAGTTACTCGACCGAGAACACTGAAGCTTTCTTT
CDR3 protein: CASSYSTENTEAFF

clone size: -
V gene: TRBV5-1
J gene: TRBJ2-5
D gene: TRBD2
CDR3 DNA: TGCGCCAGCAGCTTGAATAGGCGGGGGTACCAAGAGACCCAGTACTTC
CDR3 protein: CASSLNRRGYQETQYF

clone size: -
V gene: TRBV19
J gene: TRBJ1-2
D gene: -
CDR3 DNA: TGTGCCAGTAGTCCCAGGGCTACCTACTACACCTTC
CDR3 protein: CASSPRATYYTF

clone size: once
V gene: TRBV7-2
J gene: TRBJ2-7
D gene: TRBD1
CDR3 DNA: TGTGCCAGCAGCACGGGACAGGGGTACGAGCAGTACTTC
CDR3 protein: CASSTGQGYEQYF

clone size: few
V gene: TRBV19
J gene: TRBJ2-3
D gene: -
CDR3 DNA: TGTGCCAGTCGACCCCGGGGCACAGATACGCAGTATTTT
CDR3 protein: CASRPRGTDTQYF

clone size: -
V gene: TRBV7-9
J gene: TRBJ1-6
D gene: -
CDR3 DNA: TGTGCCAGCAGCGAAGACAACAGGGCTAATTCACCCCTCCACTTT
CDR3 protein: CASSEDNRANSPLHF

clone size: -
V gene: TRBV9
J gene: TRBJ1-2
D gene: -
CDR3 DNA: TGTGCCAGCAGCTATCCGAAAGCTGGCTACACCTTC
CDR3 protein: CASSYPKAGYTF

clone size: -
V gene: TRBV6-5
J gene: TRBJ1-1
D gene: -
CDR3 DNA: TGTGCCAGCAGTACCTCAATGAACACTGAAGCTTTCTTT
CDR3 protein: CASSTSMNTEAFF

clone size: -
V gene: TRBV19
J gene: TRBJ1-4
D gene: -
CDR3 DNA: TGTGCCAGTAGTATAGCCCCGGGCGAAAAACTGTTTTTT
CDR3 protein: CASSIAPGEKLFF

clone size: -
V gene: TRBV6-4
J gene: TRBJ2-1
D gene: TRBD2
CDR3 DNA: TGTGCCAGCAGTGAAGGGACTAGCGTCAATGAGCAGTTCTTC
CDR3 protein: CASSEGTSVNEQFF

clone size: few
V gene: TRBV6-5
J gene: TRBJ1-5
D gene: -
CDR3 DNA: TGTGCCAGCAGTCGACAGACAGGCCCCAATCAGCCCCAGCATTTT
CDR3 protein: CASSRQTGPNQPQHF

clone size: -
V gene: TRBV6-5
J gene: TRBJ2-7
D gene: -
CDR3 DNA: TGTGCCAGCAGTTCCGGGACAAACTACGAGCAGTACTTC
CDR3 protein: CASSSGTNYEQYF

clone size: -
V gene: TRBV19
J gene: TRBJ1-1
D gene: -
CDR3 DNA: TGTGCCAGTAGTATGACCCTAGCATCCACTGAAGCTTTCTTT
CDR3 protein: CASSMTLASTEAFF

clone size: -
V gene: TRBV29-1
J gene: TRBJ1-1
D gene: -
CDR3 DNA: TGCAGCGTTAAGGCTGGGTCTCTTCGCGCTGAAGCTTTCTTT
CDR3 protein: CSVKAGSLRAEAFF

clone size: few
V gene: TRBV2
J gene: TRBJ2-5
D gene: TRBD1
CDR3 DNA: TGTGCCAGCAGTGTTCTACAGGGGTTGACAGAGACCCAGTACTTC
CDR3 protein: CASSVLQGLTETQYF

clone size: -
V gene: TRBV13
J gene: TRBJ1-2
D gene: -
CDR3 DNA: TGTGCCAGCAGCTTAAGGGGTACAGGGCTGGGCTACACCTTC
CDR3 protein: CASSLRGTGLGYTF

clone size: -
V gene: TRBV7-6
J gene: TRBJ1-2
D gene: -
CDR3 DNA: TGTGCCAGCAGCGCGCCCGGGAATGGCTACACCTTC
CDR3 protein: CASSAPGNGYTF

clone size: -
V gene: TRBV6-6
J gene: TRBJ1-2
D gene: TRBD1
CDR3 DNA: TGTGCCAGCAAGAGGGAGGGGGCGGGTGGCTATGGCTACACCTTC
CDR3 protein: CASKREGAGGYGYTF

clone size: -
V gene: TRBV4-3
J gene: TRBJ2-7
D gene: TRBD2
CDR3 DNA: TGCGCCAGCAGCCAAGATCTCACTAGCGGGGCACTATACGAGCAGTACTTC
CDR3 protein: CASSQDLTSGALYEQYF

clone size: -
V gene: TRBV5-8
J gene: TRBJ1-2
D gene: TRBD1
CDR3 DNA: TGTGCCAGCAGCTTGGGGGTTAACAGGGGCGTCGATGGCTACACCTTC
CDR3 protein: CASSLGVNRGVDGYTF

clone size: -
V gene: TRBV5-5
J gene: TRBJ1-6
D gene: -
CDR3 DNA: TGTGCCAGCAGCTTGGATGACGCATCCTATAATTCACCCCTCCACTTT
CDR3 protein: CASSLDDASYNSPLHF

clone size: few
V gene: TRBV7-3
J gene: TRBJ2-3
D gene: TRBD2
CDR3 DNA: TGTGCCAGCAGCTCCGGACTAGCGGGGTGGGGTAGTTCAGATACGCAGTATTTT
CDR3 protein: CASSSGLAGWGSSDTQYF

clone size: -
V gene: TRBV7-8
J gene: TRBJ1-2
D gene: -
CDR3 DNA: TGTGCCAGCAGTCCTCGTGGGGCGAACTATGGCTACACCTTC
CDR3 protein: CASSPRGANYGYTF

clone size: -
V gene: TRBV10-3
J gene: TRBJ1-1
D gene: -
CDR3 DNA: TGTGCCATCAGTGAGAGGACGGCGACTGAAGCTTTCTTT
CDR3 protein: CAISERTATEAFF

clone size: -
V gene: TRBV28
J gene: TRBJ1-4
D gene: -
CDR3 DNA: TGTGCCAGCAGTTCTGAGGGGGGACCTGCAACTAATGAAAAACTGTTTTTT
CDR3 protein: CASSSEGGPATNEKLFF

clone size: -
V gene: TRBV7-9
J gene: TRBJ2-7
D gene: -
CDR3 DNA: TGTGCCAGCAGCTTAGGGGTGGATGACTACCCATACGAGCAGTACTTC
CDR3 protein: CASSLGVDDYPYEQYF

clone size: -
V gene: TRBV19
J gene: TRBJ1-1
D gene: TRBD1
CDR3 DNA: TGTGCCAGTAGATGGGGGACAGGGAGGAACACTGAAGCTTTCTTT
CDR3 protein: CASRWGTGRNTEAFF

clone size: -
V gene: TRBV7-8
J gene: TRBJ1-2
D gene: -
CDR3 DNA: TGTGCCAGCAGCGTGGGAGAGGGGAACTATGGCTACACCTTC
CDR3 protein: CASSVGEGNYGYTF

clone size: once
V gene: TRBV10-3
J gene: TRBJ1-5
D gene: TRBD1
CDR3 DNA: TGTGCCATCAGCGGACAGGGGAATAGCAATCAGCCCCAGCATTTT
CDR3 protein: CAISGQGNSNQPQHF

clone size: -
V gene: TRBV4-3
J gene: TRBJ1-2
D gene: -
CDR3 DNA: TGCGCCAGCAGCCAAGATCCCAGTTATGGCTACACCTTC
CDR3 protein: CASSQDPSYGYTF

clone size: -
V gene: TRBV25-1
J gene: TRBJ2-2
D gene: TRBD1
CDR3 DNA: TGTGCCAGCAGCCAACAGGGGGCTGACACCGGGGAGCTGTTTTTT
CDR3 protein: CASSQQGADTGELFF

clone size: once
V gene: TRBV9
J gene: TRBJ1-2
D gene: TRBD1
CDR3 DNA: TGTGCCAGCAGCGCCCAGTTGGGACAGGGGACCTATGGCTACACCTTC
CDR3 protein: CASSAQLGQGTYGYTF

clone size: -
V gene: TRBV29-1
J gene: TRBJ1-4
D gene: -
CDR3 DNA: TGCAGCGTTGCTATGCCTGAGGAAAAACTGTTTTTT
CDR3 protein: CSVAMPEEKLFF

clone size: -
V gene: TRBV7-2
J gene: TRBJ1-2
D gene: TRBD1
CDR3 DNA: TGTGCCAGCAATATACAGGGGTATAACTATGGCTACACCTTC
CDR3 protein: CASNIQGYNYGYTF